This TCR beta chain was documented in a study of blood T cell repertoires in COVID-19. As for the study in general: Whether acute or convalescent, the COVID-19 samples came from the United States, Italy and Spain. Sample material is recorded as cDNA or gDNA derived from T cells, B-cell-depleted T cells, or PBMCs.

The table lists this clone with a count of one. Authors' data handling: Amplifying reference gene primers gave estimates of nucleated cell counts. Here immunoSEQ multiplex PCR was the method, and the copy in TCRdb shows in-frame clones only, minus some. The V and J calls and clone size are taken from that table; D and trimming were inferred from the DNA. The table lists 90,000 to 120,000 clones, 69% of them singletons. The CDR3 runs 15 residues. J gave up 3 bases and V 2 bases, and 5 bases lay outside the gene matches. Germline-derived CDR1 and CDR2 are MNHEY and SVGEGT. The TCR sequence derives from a man older than 75 with acute or convalescent COVID-19. The J gene is TRBJ2-7, the V gene TRBV6-2 or TRBV6-3; 9 nucleotides match TRBD1. Specimen: peripheral blood. CDR3 residues: CASSYTGTGRYEQYF. The CDR3 DNA sequence: TGTGCCAGCAGTTACACCGGGACAGGGCGCTACGAGCAGTACTTC.